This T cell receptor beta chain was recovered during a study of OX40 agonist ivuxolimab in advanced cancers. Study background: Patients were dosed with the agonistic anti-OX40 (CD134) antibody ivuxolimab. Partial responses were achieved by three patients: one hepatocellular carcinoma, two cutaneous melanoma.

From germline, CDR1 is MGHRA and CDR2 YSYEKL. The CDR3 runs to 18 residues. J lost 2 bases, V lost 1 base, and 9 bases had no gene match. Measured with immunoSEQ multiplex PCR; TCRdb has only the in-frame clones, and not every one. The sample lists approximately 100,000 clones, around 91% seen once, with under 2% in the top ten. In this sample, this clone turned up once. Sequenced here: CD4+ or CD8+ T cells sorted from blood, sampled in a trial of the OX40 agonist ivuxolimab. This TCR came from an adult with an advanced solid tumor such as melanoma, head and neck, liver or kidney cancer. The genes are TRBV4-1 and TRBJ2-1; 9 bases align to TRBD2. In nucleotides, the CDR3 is TGCGCCAGCAGCCAAGTATTTAGGAAGCGGGAGGCCTACAATGAGCAGTTCTTC. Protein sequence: CASSQVFRKREAYNEQFF.